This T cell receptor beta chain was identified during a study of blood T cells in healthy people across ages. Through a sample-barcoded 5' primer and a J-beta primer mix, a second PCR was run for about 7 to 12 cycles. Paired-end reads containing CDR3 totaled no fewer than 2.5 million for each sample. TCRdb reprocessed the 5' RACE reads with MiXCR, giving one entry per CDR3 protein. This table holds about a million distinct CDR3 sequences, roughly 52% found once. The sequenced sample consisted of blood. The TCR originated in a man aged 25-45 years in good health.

The CDR3 nucleotides are TGTGCCAGCAGCTTTAAACGATCTAGCGGGATCAATGAGCAGTTCTTC. It yields the protein CASSFKRSSGINEQFF. The chain recombines TRBV7-9 with TRBJ2-1, with TRBD2 matching over 9 bases. J gave up 6 bases and V 3 bases, and 9 bases lay outside the gene matches. The CDR3 covers 16 residues. Germline V lookup: CDR1 SEHNR, CDR2 FQNEAQ (reference sequence).